This T cell receptor beta chain was identified in a study of T cell repertoires in cytomegalovirus infection (dated by TCRdb to between 2017 and 2020). About the investigation overall: Because public TCR beta signatures pointed to carriage of CMV infection together with the matching HLA type, the HLA type of each donor mattered for the analysis.

Inclusive of the bounding cysteine and phenylalanine, the CDR3 is 12 residues long. Only the CDR3 part of the read is kept: 36 bases, read in frame from the first base. CDR1 and CDR2, per the germline V gene, are SGHRS and YFSETQ. V and J lose 2 bases and 0 bases, and a span of 3 bases separates them. What the study reported, not specific to this receptor: In both this cohort and an independent cohort of under 450 donors, the cumulative frequency of public TCR beta family members distinguished carriers of CMV infection plus the relevant HLA type. In the ex vivo response, HLA-C-restricted CMV-specific TCR beta clonotypes were dominant, and in two of eight donors the single most frequent clonotype came from this HLA-C-restricted group.

The sequencer listed for this sample is Illumina HiSeq 1500. TCRdb reanalyzed the raw reads on its own, using fastp at Q25 for trimming and MiXCR for clone calling, and kept in-frame beta chains. Duplicate CDR3 protein sequences are folded into a single record with the most common DNA and genes. Across this sample there are tens of thousands of distinct CDR3 sequences, with under 4.5% seen only once. The ten top clones hold under 25% of the sample. Only a few counts were recorded for this clonotype. Its antigen is currently not known. One base away there is no much larger clone; base qualities are not given.

This TCR was sampled from a human donor in good health (CMV status not recorded). Some clones in this sample may be carry-over from other donors' samples. Source material: PBMCs. The chain couples TRBV5-1 to TRBJ2-7; the D gene cannot be resolved reliably. The nucleotide sequence reads as follows: TGCGCCAGCAGCTTACCCTCCTACGAGCAGTACTTC. It specifies CASSLPSYEQYF.